There are a few counts of the clone carrying this T cell receptor (beta chain). Its antigen is not known. This sample is part of a study of vaccination and CD4 T cells after COVID-19. Study context: Each enrolled participant received a two-dose regimen of either BNT162b2 or mRNA-1273 vaccine.

Noted treatment: approximately 9-day PBMC culture with coronavirus spike peptide pools or control peptides (ViraFEST assay). Sequenced with the Oncomine TCR Beta short-read assay was DNA taken from cultured CD4+ T cells. Cultured CD4+ T cells were the source of extracted genomic DNA. TCRdb ran MiXCR on the PCR reads and lists one entry per CDR3 protein. The table lists about 18,000 distinct CDR3 sequences, approximately 49% of them singletons. Germline assignment: CDR1 DFQATT and CDR2 SNEGSKA (reference sequence). There are 14 residues in the CDR3. V was shortened by 1 base and J by 3 bases, with 10 bases between the two germline ends.

Source material: CD4+ T cells from blood, cultured in vitro. The origin of this receptor is a human donor who had recovered from COVID-19. The rearrangement uses TRBV20-1 and TRBJ1-3, with a possible D match to TRBD1 (6 bases). The chain's CDR3 is CSARAGEGGNTIYF. CDR3 bases: TGCAGTGCTAGAGCAGGGGAGGGTGGAAACACCATATATTTT.